This T cell receptor (beta chain) was documented in a study of OX40 agonist ivuxolimab in advanced cancers. Generated by immunoSEQ multiplex PCR, the TCRdb table keeps only in-frame clones and is missing some. Of more than 55,000 clones in the sample, about 89% were seen once. The V gene end was trimmed by 1 base and the J gene end by 4 bases; junction bases not matched to a gene: 3. Germline CDR1 reads MDHEN; CDR2 reads SYDVKM. The CDR3 consists of 15 residues. The chain couples TRBV28 to TRBJ1-4; 7 nucleotides align to TRBD1. This clonotype originated in an adult with an advanced solid tumor such as melanoma, head and neck, liver or kidney cancer. Material: CD4+ or CD8+ T cells sorted from blood, obtained in a trial of the OX40 agonist ivuxolimab. Here the CDR3 DNA reads TGTGCCAGCAGTTTATTGGGGGACAGTAATGAAAAACTGTTTTTT. This encodes CASSLLGDSNEKLFF.